The T cell receptor beta chain described here comes from a study of monozygotic twins with inflammatory bowel disease. Study-wide findings and caveats: Whether twins were concordant or discordant made no difference to repertoire similarity, possibly from limited power.

No DNA is given; TCRdb re-called the 5' RACE reads and lists each CDR3 protein once. The sample has more than 350,000 distinct CDR3 sequences; the top ten hold about 2.3%. Germline V gives CDR1 SGHRS, CDR2 YFSETQ. The CDR3 runs 14 residues. A word on this clonotype: The antigen is not known.

The receptor comes from a human donor with ulcerative colitis or Crohn's disease, or a healthy co-twin of an affected twin (not recorded which). Sample: blood. This chain uses TRBV5-1 with TRBJ2-1; TCRdb proposes TRBD1, but this gene call is untestable without DNA. The chain's CDR3 is CASSPLLTGNEQFF. Drawing the rest from reference TRBV5-1 and TRBJ2-1, the complete variable domain is KAGVTQTPRYLIKTRGQQVTLSCSPISGHRSVSWYQQTPGQGLQFLFEYFSETQRNKGNFPGRFSGRQFSNSRSEMNVSTLELGDSALYLCASSPLLTGNEQFFGPGTRLTVL.